The sequence of this T cell receptor beta chain was determined in a study of blood T cell repertoires in COVID-19. Study information: Sites across the United States, Italy and Spain contributed samples from acute and convalescent COVID-19.

As processed by the authors: Estimation of nucleated cell counts was performed using reference gene primer amplification. Data came from immunoSEQ multiplex PCR; TCRdb stores just in-frame clones and leaves some out. The DNA was the basis for D and trimming; V, J and clone size are from that table. The sample lists roughly 40,000 clones; 70% to 85% were seen once. This CDR3 has 15 amino acids. J was trimmed by 0 bases and V by 3 bases; bases with no gene match: 4. CDR1 is LGHDT, CDR2 YNNKEL, per germline (reference sequence). The specimen was peripheral blood. The source of this sequence is a human donor with acute or convalescent COVID-19. The donor label of this sample is uncertain. The chain combines TRBV3-1 (or the pseudogene TRBV3-2) with TRBJ1-1, with 7 bases fitting TRBD1. The CDR3 bases are TGTGCCAGCAGCCAGTCGACAGGGCTGAACACTGAAGCTTTCTTT. Protein sequence: CASSQSTGLNTEAFF.